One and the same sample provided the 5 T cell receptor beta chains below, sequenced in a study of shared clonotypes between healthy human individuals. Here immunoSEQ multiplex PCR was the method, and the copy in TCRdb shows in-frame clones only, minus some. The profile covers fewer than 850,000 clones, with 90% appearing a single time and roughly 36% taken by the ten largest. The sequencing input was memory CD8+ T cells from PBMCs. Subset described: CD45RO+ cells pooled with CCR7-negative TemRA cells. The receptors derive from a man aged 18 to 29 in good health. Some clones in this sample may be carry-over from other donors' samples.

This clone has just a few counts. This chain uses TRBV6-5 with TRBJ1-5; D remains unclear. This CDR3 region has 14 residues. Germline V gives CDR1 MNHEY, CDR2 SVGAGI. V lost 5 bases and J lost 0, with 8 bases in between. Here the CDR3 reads CASSPVYSNQPQHF. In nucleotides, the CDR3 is TGTGCCAGCAGTCCCGTCTATAGCAATCAGCCCCAGCATTTT.

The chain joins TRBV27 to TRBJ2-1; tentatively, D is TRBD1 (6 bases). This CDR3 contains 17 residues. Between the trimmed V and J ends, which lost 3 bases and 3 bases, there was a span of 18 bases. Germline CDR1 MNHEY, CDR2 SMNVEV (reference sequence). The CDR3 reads CASSFLGTFSLYNEQFF. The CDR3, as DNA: TGTGCCAGCAGTTTCCTCGGGACATTTAGCCTCTACAATGAGCAGTTCTTC.

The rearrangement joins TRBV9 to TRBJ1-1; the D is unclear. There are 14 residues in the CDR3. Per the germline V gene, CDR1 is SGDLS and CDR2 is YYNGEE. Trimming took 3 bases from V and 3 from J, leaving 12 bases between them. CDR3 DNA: TGTGCCAGCAGCGATGTGGGCTCCCACACTGAAGCTTTCTTT. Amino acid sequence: CASSDVGSHTEAFF.

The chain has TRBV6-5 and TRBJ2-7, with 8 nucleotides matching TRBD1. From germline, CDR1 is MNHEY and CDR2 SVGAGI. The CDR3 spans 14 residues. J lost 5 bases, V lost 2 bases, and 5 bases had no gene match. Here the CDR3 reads CASSYGQGADEQYF. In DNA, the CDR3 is TGTGCCAGCAGTTACGGACAGGGAGCGGACGAGCAGTACTTC.

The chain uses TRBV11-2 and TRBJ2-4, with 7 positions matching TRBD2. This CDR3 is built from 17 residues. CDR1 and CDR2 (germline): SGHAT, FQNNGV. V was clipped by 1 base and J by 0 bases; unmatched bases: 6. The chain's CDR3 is CASSLGRERLAKNIQYF. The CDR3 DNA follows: TGTGCCAGCAGCTTAGGGCGGGAGCGACTAGCCAAAAACATTCAGTACTTC.